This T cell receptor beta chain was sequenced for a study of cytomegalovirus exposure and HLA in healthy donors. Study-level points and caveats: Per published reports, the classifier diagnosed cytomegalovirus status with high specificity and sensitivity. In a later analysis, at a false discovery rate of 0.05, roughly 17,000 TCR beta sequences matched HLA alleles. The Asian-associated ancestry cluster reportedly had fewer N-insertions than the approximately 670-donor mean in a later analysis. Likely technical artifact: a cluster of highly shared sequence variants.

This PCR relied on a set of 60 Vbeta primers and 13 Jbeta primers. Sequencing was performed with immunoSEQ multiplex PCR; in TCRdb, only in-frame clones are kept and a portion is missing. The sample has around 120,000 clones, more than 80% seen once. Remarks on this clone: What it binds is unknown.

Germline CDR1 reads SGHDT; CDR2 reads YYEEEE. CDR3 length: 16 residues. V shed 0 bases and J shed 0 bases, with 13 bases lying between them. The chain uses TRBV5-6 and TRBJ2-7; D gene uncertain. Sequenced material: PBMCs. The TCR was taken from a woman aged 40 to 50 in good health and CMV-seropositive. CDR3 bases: TGTGCCAGCAGCTTGGCCAGCAGGATTAACTCCTACGAGCAGTACTTC. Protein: CASSLASRINSYEQYF.